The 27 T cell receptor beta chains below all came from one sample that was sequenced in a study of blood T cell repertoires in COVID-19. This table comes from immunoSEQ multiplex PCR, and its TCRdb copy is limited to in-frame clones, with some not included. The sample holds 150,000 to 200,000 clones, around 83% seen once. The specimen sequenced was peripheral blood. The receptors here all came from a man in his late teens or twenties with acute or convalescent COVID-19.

CDR3 region: CASSWRGTGGTDTQYF. The DNA for the CDR3 is TGTGCCAGCAGCTGGCGGGGGACAGGGGGGACAGATACGCAGTATTTT. This chain connects TRBV7-2 to TRBJ2-3, with 11 bases aligning to TRBD1. CDR3 length: 16 amino acids. V gave up 4 bases and J gave up 3 bases; unmatched junction bases: 6. Germline CDR1 reads SGHTA; CDR2 reads FQGNSA.

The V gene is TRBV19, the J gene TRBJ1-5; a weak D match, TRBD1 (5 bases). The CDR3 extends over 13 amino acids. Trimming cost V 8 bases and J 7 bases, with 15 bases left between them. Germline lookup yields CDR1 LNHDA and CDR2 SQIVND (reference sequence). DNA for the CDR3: TGTGCCAGTGGGGAAGGGGAAGGCCAGCCCCAGCATTTT. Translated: CASGEGEGQPQHF. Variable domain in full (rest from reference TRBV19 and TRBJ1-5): DGGITQSPKYLFRKEGQNVTLSCEQNLNHDAMYWYRQDPGQGLRLIYYSQIVNDFQKGDIAEGYSVSREKKESFPLTVTSAQKNPTAFYLCASGEGEGQPQHFGDGTRLSIL.

CDR3: CASSSPTGVRQYEQYF. In nucleotides, the CDR3 is TGTGCCAGCAGCTCACCCACAGGGGTTCGACAATACGAGCAGTACTTC. The chain links TRBV11-2 to TRBJ2-7; 7 bases line up with TRBD1. Germline assignment: CDR1 SGHAT and CDR2 FQNNGV. Trimming took 4 bases from V and 4 from J; bases not matched to a gene: 13. CDR3 length equals 16 residues.

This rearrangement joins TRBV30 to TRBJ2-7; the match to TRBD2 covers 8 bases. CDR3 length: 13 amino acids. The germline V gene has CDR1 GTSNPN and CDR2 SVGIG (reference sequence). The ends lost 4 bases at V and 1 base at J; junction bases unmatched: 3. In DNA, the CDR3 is TGTGCCTGGACCGGGGGGGCTTCCTACGAGCAGTACTTC. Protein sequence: CAWTGGASYEQYF.

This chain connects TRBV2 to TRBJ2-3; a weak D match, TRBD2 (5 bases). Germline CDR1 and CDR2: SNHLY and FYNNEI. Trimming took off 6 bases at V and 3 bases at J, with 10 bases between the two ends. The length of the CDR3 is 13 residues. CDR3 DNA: TGTGCCAGCAGGGGTACTAGAACAGATACGCAGTATTTT. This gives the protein CASRGTRTDTQYF.

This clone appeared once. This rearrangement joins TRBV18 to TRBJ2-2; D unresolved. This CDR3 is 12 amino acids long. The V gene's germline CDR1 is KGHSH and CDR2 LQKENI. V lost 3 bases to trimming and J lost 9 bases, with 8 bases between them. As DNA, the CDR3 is TGTGCCAGCTCACCCCAGGTCCGGGAGCTGTTTTTT. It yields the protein CASSPQVRELFF.

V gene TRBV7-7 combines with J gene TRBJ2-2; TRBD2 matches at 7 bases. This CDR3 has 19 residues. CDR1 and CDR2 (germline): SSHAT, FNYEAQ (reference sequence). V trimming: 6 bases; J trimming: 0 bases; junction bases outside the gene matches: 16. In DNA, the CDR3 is TGTGCCAGCAGACCGTTGGGGGAGGGAGCGGGGTCGAACACCGGGGAGCTGTTTTTT. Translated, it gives CASRPLGEGAGSNTGELFF.

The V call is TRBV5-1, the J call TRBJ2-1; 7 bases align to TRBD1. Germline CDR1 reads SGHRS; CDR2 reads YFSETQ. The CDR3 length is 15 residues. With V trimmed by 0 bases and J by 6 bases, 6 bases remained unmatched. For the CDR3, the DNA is TGCGCCAGCAGCTTGGCCAGGGGGAGTAGCAATGAGCAGTTCTTC. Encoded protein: CASSLARGSSNEQFF.

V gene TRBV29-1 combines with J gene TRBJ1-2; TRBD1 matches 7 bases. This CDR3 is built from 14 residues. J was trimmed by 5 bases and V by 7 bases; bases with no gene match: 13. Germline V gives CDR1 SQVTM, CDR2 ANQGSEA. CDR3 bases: TGCAGCGACGCACTCCTAGGGACAGCATATGGCTACACCTTC. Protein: CSDALLGTAYGYTF.

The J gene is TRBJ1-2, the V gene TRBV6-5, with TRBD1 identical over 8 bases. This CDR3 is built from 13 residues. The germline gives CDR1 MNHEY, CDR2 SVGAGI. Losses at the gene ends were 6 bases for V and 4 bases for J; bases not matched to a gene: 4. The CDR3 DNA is TGTGCCAGCAGCCGGACAGGGAGCTATGGCTACACCTTC. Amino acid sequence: CASSRTGSYGYTF.

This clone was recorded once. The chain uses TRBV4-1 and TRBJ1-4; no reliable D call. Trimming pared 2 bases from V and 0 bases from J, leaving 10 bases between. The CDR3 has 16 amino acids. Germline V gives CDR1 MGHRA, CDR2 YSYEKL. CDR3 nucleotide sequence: TGCGCCAGCAGCCAAAAAATATTTTCAACTAATGAAAAACTGTTTTTT. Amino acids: CASSQKIFSTNEKLFF.

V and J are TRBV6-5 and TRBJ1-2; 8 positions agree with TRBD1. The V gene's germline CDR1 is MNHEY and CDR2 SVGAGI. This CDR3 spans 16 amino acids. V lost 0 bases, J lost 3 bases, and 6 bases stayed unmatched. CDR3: CASSYSAGGADYGYTF. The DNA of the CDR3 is TGTGCCAGCAGTTACTCGGCAGGGGGCGCAGACTATGGCTACACCTTC.

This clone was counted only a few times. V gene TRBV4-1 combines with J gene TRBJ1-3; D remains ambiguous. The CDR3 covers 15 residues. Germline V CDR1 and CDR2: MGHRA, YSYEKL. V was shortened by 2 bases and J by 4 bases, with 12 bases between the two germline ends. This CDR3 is CASSQRGSSGNTIYF. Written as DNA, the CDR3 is TGCGCCAGCAGCCAAAGAGGCAGTTCGGGAAACACCATATATTTT.

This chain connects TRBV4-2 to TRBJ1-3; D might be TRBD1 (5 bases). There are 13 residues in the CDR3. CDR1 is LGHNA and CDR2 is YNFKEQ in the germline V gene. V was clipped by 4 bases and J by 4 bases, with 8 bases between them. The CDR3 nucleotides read TGTGCCAGCAGCCCAGGGTTCGGAAACACCATATATTTT. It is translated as CASSPGFGNTIYF.

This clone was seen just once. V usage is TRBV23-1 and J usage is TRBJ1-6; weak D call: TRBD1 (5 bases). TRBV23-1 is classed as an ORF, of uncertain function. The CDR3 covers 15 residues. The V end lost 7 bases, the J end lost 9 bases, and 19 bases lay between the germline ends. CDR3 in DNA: TGCGCCAGCATAAGACCTGGCGGAAGGGGTTCACCCCTCCACTTT. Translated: CASIRPGGRGSPLHF.

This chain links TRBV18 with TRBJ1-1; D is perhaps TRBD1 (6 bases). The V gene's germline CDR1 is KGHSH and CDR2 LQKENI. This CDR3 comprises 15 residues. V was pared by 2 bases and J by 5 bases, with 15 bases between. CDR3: CASSPEQGIRTEAFF. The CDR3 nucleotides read TGTGCCAGCTCACCAGAACAGGGAATTAGGACTGAAGCTTTCTTT. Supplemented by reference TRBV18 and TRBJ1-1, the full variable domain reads NAGVMQNPRHLVRRRGQEARLRCSPMKGHSHVYWYRQLPEEGLKFMVYLQKENIIDESGMPKERFSAEFPKEGPSILRIQQVVRGDSAAYFCASSPEQGIRTEAFFGQGTRLTVV.

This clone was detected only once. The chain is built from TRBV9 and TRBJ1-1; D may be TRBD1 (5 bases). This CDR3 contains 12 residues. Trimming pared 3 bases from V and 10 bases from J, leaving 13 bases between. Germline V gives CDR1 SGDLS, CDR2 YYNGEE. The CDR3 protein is CASSGRGESAFF. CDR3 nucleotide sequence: TGTGCCAGCAGCGGACGGGGGGAGTCAGCTTTCTTT.

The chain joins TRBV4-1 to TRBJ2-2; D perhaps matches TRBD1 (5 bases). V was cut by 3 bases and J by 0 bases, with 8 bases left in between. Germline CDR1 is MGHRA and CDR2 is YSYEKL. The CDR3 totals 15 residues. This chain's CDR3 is CASSQAGTNTGELFF. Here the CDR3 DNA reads TGCGCCAGCAGCCAGGCAGGGACGAACACCGGGGAGCTGTTTTTT.

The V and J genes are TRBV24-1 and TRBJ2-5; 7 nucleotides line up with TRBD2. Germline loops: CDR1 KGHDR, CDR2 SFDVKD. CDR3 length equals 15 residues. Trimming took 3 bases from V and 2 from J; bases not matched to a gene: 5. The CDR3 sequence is CATSDSGTNQETQYF. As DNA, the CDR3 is TGTGCCACCAGTGATAGCGGGACCAATCAAGAGACCCAGTACTTC.

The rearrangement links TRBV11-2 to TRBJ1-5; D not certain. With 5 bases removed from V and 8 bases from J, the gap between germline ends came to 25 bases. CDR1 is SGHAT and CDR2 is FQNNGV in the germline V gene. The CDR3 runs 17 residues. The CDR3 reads CASSRGVVVTAAEPQHF. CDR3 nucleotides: TGTGCCAGCAGCCGAGGAGTGGTCGTTACGGCCGCGGAGCCCCAGCATTTT.

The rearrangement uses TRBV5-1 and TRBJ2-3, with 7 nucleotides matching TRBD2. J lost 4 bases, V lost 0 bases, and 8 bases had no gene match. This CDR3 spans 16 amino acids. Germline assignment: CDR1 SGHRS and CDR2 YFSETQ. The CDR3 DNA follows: TGCGCCAGCAGCTTGGTGCATCGGCTAGCGGCAGATACGCAGTATTTT. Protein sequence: CASSLVHRLAADTQYF.

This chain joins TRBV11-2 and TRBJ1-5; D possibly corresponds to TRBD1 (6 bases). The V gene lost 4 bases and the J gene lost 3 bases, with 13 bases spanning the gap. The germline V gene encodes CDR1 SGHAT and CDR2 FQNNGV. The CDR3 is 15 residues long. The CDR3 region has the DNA TGTGCCAGCAGCTCCCCCAGGGACACCAATCAGCCCCAGCATTTT. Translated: CASSSPRDTNQPQHF.

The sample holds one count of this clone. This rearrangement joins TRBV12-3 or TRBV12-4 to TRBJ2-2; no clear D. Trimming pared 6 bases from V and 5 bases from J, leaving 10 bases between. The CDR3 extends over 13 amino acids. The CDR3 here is CASSLTLTGELFF. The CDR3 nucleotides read TGTGCCAGCAGCCTCACCCTAACCGGGGAGCTGTTTTTT.

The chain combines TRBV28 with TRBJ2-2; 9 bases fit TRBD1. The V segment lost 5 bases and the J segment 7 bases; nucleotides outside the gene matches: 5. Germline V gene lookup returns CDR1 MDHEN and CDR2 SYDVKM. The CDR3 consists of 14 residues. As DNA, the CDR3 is TGTGCCAGCAGTCGGACAGGGGAGGGCGGGGAGCTGTTTTTT. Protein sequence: CASSRTGEGGELFF. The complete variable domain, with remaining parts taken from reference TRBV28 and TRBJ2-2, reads DVKVTQSSRYLVKRTGEKVFLECVQDMDHENMFWYRQDPGLGLRLIYFSYDVKMKEKGDIPEGYSVSREKKERFSLILESASTNQTSMYLCASSRTGEGGELFFGEGSRLTVL.

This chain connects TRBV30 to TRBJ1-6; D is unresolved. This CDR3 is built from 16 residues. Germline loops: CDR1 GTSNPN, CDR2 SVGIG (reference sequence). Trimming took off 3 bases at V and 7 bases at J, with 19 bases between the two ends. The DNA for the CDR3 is TGTGCCTGGAGACCCTCAGGTGCGGGAAACAATTCACCCCTCCACTTT. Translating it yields CAWRPSGAGNNSPLHF.

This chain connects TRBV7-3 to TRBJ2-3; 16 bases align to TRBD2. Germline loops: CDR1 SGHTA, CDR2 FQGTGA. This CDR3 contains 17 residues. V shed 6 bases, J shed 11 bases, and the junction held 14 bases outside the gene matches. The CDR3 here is CASSPSGTSGGALGQYF. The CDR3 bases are TGTGCCAGCAGTCCCTCCGGGACTAGCGGGGGGGCACTGGGGCAGTATTTT.

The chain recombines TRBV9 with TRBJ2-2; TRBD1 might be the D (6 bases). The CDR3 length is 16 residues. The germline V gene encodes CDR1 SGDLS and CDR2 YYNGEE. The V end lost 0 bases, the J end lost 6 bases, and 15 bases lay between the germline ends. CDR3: CASSVVLGGGSGELFF. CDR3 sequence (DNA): TGTGCCAGCAGCGTAGTGTTAGGGGGTGGATCCGGGGAGCTGTTTTTT.